This T cell receptor (beta chain) stems from a study of T cell changes during pregnancy in multiple sclerosis. Germline loops: CDR1 SGHTS, CDR2 YDEGEE. After removal of 0 bases from V and 0 bases from J, the junction contained 9 bases not matched to a gene. The CDR3 consists of 19 residues. Assay: immunoSEQ multiplex PCR; the TCRdb copy retains only in-frame clones and omits some. The profile covers some 55,000 clones, with more than 90% appearing a single time and approximately 1.1% taken by the ten largest. The rearrangement joins TRBV5-8 to TRBJ2-6; 7 bases align to TRBD1. This clonotype was obtained from a female donor in good health, enrolled as a control in a pregnancy study. The sequencing used peripheral blood, collected after pregnancy. The CDR3 bases are TGTGCCAGCAGCTTGGTTGGACAGGTTCGTCGCTCTGGGGCCAACGTCCTGACTTTC. It yields the protein CASSLVGQVRRSGANVLTF.